The T cell receptor beta chain described here comes from a study of human thymus T cells. Whole-study findings and limits: What appeared biased in thymic and blood repertoires was the usage of V and J genes.

Sequencing used immunoSEQ multiplex PCR; TCRdb keeps in-frame clones, though not all of them. The sample consists of around 44,000 clones, approximately 95% of them appearing once. The V gene lost 1 base and the J gene lost 5 bases, with 6 bases spanning the gap. The germline CDR1 and CDR2 sequences are SGHNT and YYREEE (reference sequence). The CDR3 runs 12 residues. Concerning this clone itself: What it binds is unknown.

Sequenced: blood. The chain employs TRBV5-4 and TRBJ2-5; D is unclear. This clonotype was sampled from a boy under two years old with a congenital heart defect but otherwise immunologically healthy. The chain's CDR3 is CASSLLRETQYF. For the CDR3, the DNA is TGTGCCAGCAGCTTGCTCCGGGAGACCCAGTACTTC.